This record looks at one T cell receptor beta chain sequence and its context. The data are from a study of technical replicates of blood from a handful of donors. Produced via immunoSEQ multiplex PCR; TCRdb's table is partial and in-frame only. The data show approximately 95,000 clones, approximately 95% seen once. The CDR3 is made up of 15 amino acids. Germline V gives CDR1 SGDLS, CDR2 YYNGEE. Trimming shortened V by 3 bases and J by 1 base, and 10 bases separated the two germline ends. Sequenced input: T cells isolated from PBMCs. The receptor was isolated from a human donor in good health. The chain uses TRBV9 and TRBJ2-2; D is possibly TRBD2 (5 bases). The CDR3 sequence is CASSDEGRNTGELFF. The CDR3 DNA is TGTGCCAGCAGCGACGAGGGCCGGAACACCGGGGAGCTGTTTTTT.